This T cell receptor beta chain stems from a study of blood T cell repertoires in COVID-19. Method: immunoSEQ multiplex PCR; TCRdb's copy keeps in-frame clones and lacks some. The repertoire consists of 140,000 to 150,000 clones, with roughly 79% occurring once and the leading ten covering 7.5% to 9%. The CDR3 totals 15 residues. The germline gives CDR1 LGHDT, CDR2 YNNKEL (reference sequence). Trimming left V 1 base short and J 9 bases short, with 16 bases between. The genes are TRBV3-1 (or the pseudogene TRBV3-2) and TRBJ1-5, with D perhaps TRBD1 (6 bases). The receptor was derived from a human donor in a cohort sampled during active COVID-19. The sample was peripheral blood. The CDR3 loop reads CASSQAGTLRRPQHF. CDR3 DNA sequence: TGTGCCAGCAGCCAAGCCGGGACATTGAGGCGGCCCCAGCATTTT.